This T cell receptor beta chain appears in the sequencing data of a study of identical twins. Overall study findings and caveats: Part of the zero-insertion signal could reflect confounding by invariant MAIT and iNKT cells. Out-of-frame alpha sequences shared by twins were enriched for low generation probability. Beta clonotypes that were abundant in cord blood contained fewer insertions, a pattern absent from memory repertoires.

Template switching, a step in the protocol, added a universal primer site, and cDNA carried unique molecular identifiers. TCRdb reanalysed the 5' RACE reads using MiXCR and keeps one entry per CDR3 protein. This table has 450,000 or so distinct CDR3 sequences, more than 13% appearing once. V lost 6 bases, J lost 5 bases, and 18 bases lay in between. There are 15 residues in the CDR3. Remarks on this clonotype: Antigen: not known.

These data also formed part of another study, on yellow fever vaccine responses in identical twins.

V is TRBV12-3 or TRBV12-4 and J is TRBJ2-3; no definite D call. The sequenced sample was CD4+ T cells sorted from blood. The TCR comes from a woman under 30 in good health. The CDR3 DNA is TGTGCCAGCAGCCTCAGAGGATCCCTCGGAGATACGCAGTATTTT. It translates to CASSLRGSLGDTQYF.